The 9 T cell receptor beta chains listed next were all sequenced from one sample in a study of cytomegalovirus exposure and HLA in healthy donors. Use of 60 Vbeta and 13 Jbeta primers characterized the PCR. Data came from immunoSEQ multiplex PCR; TCRdb stores just in-frame clones and leaves some out. Among 100,000 to 150,000 clones listed, around 73% were seen once. Sequenced input: PBMCs. The receptors derive from a female donor in good health and CMV-seronegative.

This sequence joins TRBV11-2 and TRBJ2-3, with 9 bases lining up with TRBD2. V was clipped by 5 bases and J by 0 bases; unmatched bases: 6. The CDR3 contains 16 residues. The germline V gene has CDR1 SGHAT and CDR2 FQNNGV. Here the CDR3 DNA reads TGTGCCAGCAGCAGGCTAGCGGGAACTAGCACAGATACGCAGTATTTT. Its translation: CASSRLAGTSTDTQYF.

A single count supports this clone. The chain links TRBV5-1 to TRBJ2-1; TRBD2 might be the D (5 bases). V lost 1 base, J lost 0 bases, and 17 bases lay in between. Germline V gene lookup returns CDR1 SGHRS and CDR2 YFSETQ. The CDR3 extends over 18 amino acids. This CDR3 reads CASSLLSLSDFSYNEQFF. The CDR3 DNA reads as TGCGCCAGCAGCTTGCTTTCCTTATCGGACTTCTCCTACAATGAGCAGTTCTTC.

In the case of this clone: Other DNA sequences in the same sample also yield this CDR3. J is TRBJ1-2 and V is TRBV5-4, with no clear D. With 1 base removed from V and 1 base from J, the gap between germline ends came to 5 bases. This CDR3 is 13 amino acids long. Germline CDR1 is SGHNT and CDR2 is YYREEE (reference sequence). CDR3 sequence (DNA): TGTGCCAGCAGCTTGCGGGGTAACTATGGCTACACCTTC. Protein product: CASSLRGNYGYTF.

The chain carries TRBV5-1 and TRBJ2-3; 7 bases map to TRBD2. Unmatched junction bases numbered 8, after V lost 4 bases and J lost 3 bases. The CDR3 loop spans 15 amino acids. Germline CDR1 SGHRS, CDR2 YFSETQ. The CDR3 loop reads CASSREGQLTDTQYF. DNA of the CDR3: TGCGCCAGCAGCAGGGAGGGCCAATTGACAGATACGCAGTATTTT.

The CDR3 region has the DNA TGTGCCAGCAGTCCCCAGGGTAACTATGGCTACACCTTC. Translated: CASSPQGNYGYTF. J is TRBJ1-2 and V is TRBV27; a possible D gene is TRBD1 (5 bases). V gave up 5 bases and J gave up 1 base, with 8 bases separating them. CDR3 size: 13 residues. Looked up from germline, CDR1 is MNHEY and CDR2 is SMNVEV (reference sequence).

J is TRBJ1-2 and V is TRBV7-9, with 7 bases matching TRBD1. The V segment lost 2 bases and the J segment 4 bases; nucleotides outside the gene matches: 7. CDR3 length: 15 amino acids. Germline loops: CDR1 SEHNR, CDR2 FQNEAQ (reference sequence). The chain's CDR3 is CASSLRGPSFYGYTF. CDR3 in DNA: TGTGCCAGCAGCTTAAGGGGGCCCTCCTTCTATGGCTACACCTTC.

The chain links TRBV7-2 to TRBJ2-7; TRBD2 aligns across 10 bases. Germline CDR1 is SGHTA and CDR2 is FQGNSA. This CDR3 is 16 amino acids long. Trimming took 3 bases from V and 4 from J; bases not matched to a gene: 9. In nucleotides, the CDR3 is TGTGCCAGCAGCTTTGTAGTGGGACTAGCGCCTTACGAGCAGTACTTC. It encodes CASSFVVGLAPYEQYF.

This clone came up a few times. J is TRBJ1-5 and V is TRBV28, with 7 bases matching TRBD1. V was pared by 1 base and J by 6 bases, with 3 bases of the junction left unmatched. Germline CDR1 reads MDHEN; CDR2 reads SYDVKM. The CDR3 contains 14 residues. The CDR3: CASSLSRGSQPQHF. Written as DNA, the CDR3 is TGTGCCAGCAGTTTATCCAGGGGGAGTCAGCCCCAGCATTTT.

The chain recombines TRBV15 with TRBJ2-1; 11 bases agree with TRBD2. V gave up 1 base and J gave up 10 bases; unmatched junction bases: 12. Per germline, CDR1 LNHNV and CDR2 YYDKDF (reference sequence). The CDR3 has 17 residues. DNA of the CDR3: TGTGCCACCAGCAGAGCGCCCGGAACTAGCGGGAGAGGGGAGCAGTTCTTC. Residues: CATSRAPGTSGRGEQFF.